This passage covers 24 T cell receptor beta chains from one sample sequenced in a study of blood T cell repertoires in COVID-19. The table came from immunoSEQ multiplex PCR; TCRdb's copy has only in-frame clones and leaves some out. The sample holds tens of thousands of clones; about 85% are singletons and the top ten take 25%. The sequencing input was peripheral blood. Receptors were obtained from a human donor in a cohort sampled during active COVID-19.

V and J are TRBV2 and TRBJ2-6; 12 nucleotides line up with TRBD2. CDR1 and CDR2 from the germline V gene are SNHLY and FYNNEI. The junction had 3 bases not matched to a gene; V was cut back by 6 bases and J by 0 bases. The CDR3 is made up of 17 amino acids. The CDR3 is CASRGLAGPSGANVLTF. CDR3 DNA: TGTGCCAGCAGGGGACTAGCGGGCCCCTCTGGGGCCAACGTCCTGACTTTC. The full variable domain, completed using reference TRBV2 and TRBJ2-6, is EPEVTQTPSHQVTQMGQEVILRCVPISNHLYFYWYRQILGQKVEFLVSFYNNEISEKSEIFDDQFSVERPDGSNFTLKIRSTKLEDSAMYFCASRGLAGPSGANVLTFGAGSRLTVL.

The gene calls are TRBV30 and TRBJ2-7; D might be TRBD2 (5 bases). Germline values: CDR1 GTSNPN, CDR2 SVGIG (reference sequence). V lost 1 base to trimming and J lost 9 bases, with 16 bases between them. The CDR3 is made up of 13 amino acids. The CDR3 loop reads CAWSAGGAGGQYF. CDR3 coding DNA: TGTGCCTGGAGTGCTGGCGGAGCCGGAGGGCAGTACTTC.

Of note for this clone: The junction and the germline gene differ at one end; a read error may be behind it. This chain's CDR3 is CASSERPTSKDF. The DNA of the CDR3 is TGTGCCAGCAGTGAACGCCCGACTAGTAAGGACTTC. The rearrangement links TRBV6-1 to TRBJ2-7; possibly TRBD2 for D (6 bases). Germline V gene data show CDR1 as MNHNS and CDR2 as SASEGT. The CDR3 contains 12 residues.

This clone was observed once. This chain's CDR3 is CASSLGTGGVEQFF. The CDR3 DNA reads as TGTGCCAGCAGCTTAGGGACAGGGGGCGTTGAGCAGTTCTTC. The chain is built from TRBV7-9 and TRBJ2-1, with 11 bases that match TRBD1. This CDR3 has 14 amino acids. Germline V gene sequence: CDR1 SEHNR, CDR2 FQNEAQ (reference sequence). V lost 1 base and J lost 9; bases outside the gene matches: 2.

This clone was seen a few times. The CDR3 protein is CASSPPQRGAPEQYF. CDR3 DNA: TGTGCCAGCAGTCCCCCTCAGCGGGGGGCTCCCGAGCAGTACTTC. J is TRBJ2-7 and V is TRBV28, with 9 nucleotides matching TRBD2. Germline V lookup: CDR1 MDHEN, CDR2 SYDVKM. J lost 6 bases, V lost 5 bases, and 11 bases had no gene match. This CDR3 region has 15 residues.

Only one count was recorded for this clone. This chain connects TRBV6-1 to TRBJ1-1; a weak D match, TRBD1 (5 bases). V was shortened by 3 bases and J by 3 bases, with 8 bases between the two germline ends. This CDR3 is built from 13 residues. Germline loops: CDR1 MNHNS, CDR2 SASEGT. The CDR3 sequence: CASSERQYTEAFF. CDR3 in DNA: TGTGCCAGCAGTGAGCGACAGTACACTGAAGCTTTCTTT.

J is TRBJ1-1 and V is TRBV6-5, with D possibly matching TRBD1 (6 bases). Trimming pared 7 bases from V and 0 bases from J, leaving 15 bases between. Per germline, CDR1 MNHEY and CDR2 SVGAGI. The CDR3 totals 15 residues. CDR3 in amino acids: CASIIEGQMNTEAFF. The CDR3 DNA reads TGTGCCAGCATAATCGAAGGACAGATGAACACTGAAGCTTTCTTT.

The chain is built from TRBV6-2 or TRBV6-3 and TRBJ2-7; D remains ambiguous. With 4 bases removed from V and 0 bases from J, the gap between germline ends came to 10 bases. CDR3 length: 14 amino acids. Germline V gene sequence: CDR1 MNHEY, CDR2 SVGEGT. The CDR3 sequence: CASSSRSRSYEQYF. The CDR3 DNA reads TGTGCCAGCAGTTCCCGTTCCCGCTCCTACGAGCAGTACTTC.

J is TRBJ2-5 and V is TRBV7-2; 9 bases line up with TRBD1. The germline V gene has CDR1 SGHTA and CDR2 FQGNSA. This CDR3 is built from 15 residues. J gave up 5 bases and V 5 bases, and 9 bases lay outside the gene matches. The CDR3 here is CASSPRDRESETQYF. In DNA, the CDR3 is TGTGCCAGCAGCCCGCGGGACAGGGAATCGGAGACCCAGTACTTC.

The table lists this clone with a count of one. The chain combines TRBV7-6 with TRBJ2-5; 12 nucleotides match TRBD1. The CDR3 runs to 16 residues. Looked up from germline, CDR1 is SGHVS and CDR2 is FNYEAQ. V shed 4 bases and J 4 bases; nucleotides not matched to a gene: 7. CDR3 coding DNA: TGTGCCAGCAGCTACATCCGGGACAGGGGGCGAGAGACCCAGTACTTC. This gives the protein CASSYIRDRGRETQYF.

This chain links TRBV7-2 with TRBJ2-5; D is possibly TRBD2 (6 bases). The germline V gene has CDR1 SGHTA and CDR2 FQGNSA. Trimming shortened V by 2 bases and J by 5 bases, and 12 bases separated the two germline ends. The length of the CDR3 is 14 residues. CDR3 coding DNA: TGTGCCAGCAGCTTATCCGGGAGCCAGGAGACCCAGTACTTC. It yields the protein CASSLSGSQETQYF. The full variable domain, its missing parts supplied by reference TRBV7-2 and TRBJ2-5, is GAGVSQSPSNKVTEKGKDVELRCDPISGHTALYWYRQSLGQGLEFLIYFQGNSAPDKSGLPSDRFSAERTGGSVSTLTIQRTQQEDSAVYLCASSLSGSQETQYFGPGTRLLVL.

The chain couples TRBV19 to TRBJ2-7; the D gene is possibly TRBD2 (5 bases). Trimming took 3 bases from V and 0 from J, leaving 6 bases between them. CDR3 length: 13 residues. CDR1 is LNHDA, CDR2 SQIVND, per germline (reference sequence). The chain's CDR3 is CASSISDSYEQYF. Here the CDR3 DNA reads TGTGCCAGTAGTATTAGCGACTCCTACGAGCAGTACTTC.

The chain is built from TRBV5-6 and TRBJ2-7; D is possibly TRBD1 (5 bases). From germline, CDR1 is SGHDT and CDR2 YYEEEE. The CDR3 has 17 amino acids. Trimming took off 4 bases at V and 0 bases at J, with 20 bases between the two ends. The CDR3 nucleotides are TGTGCCAGCAGCGCCCACCTGAGACAGATTAGCTCCTACGAGCAGTACTTC. This gives the protein CASSAHLRQISSYEQYF.

This clone has more than one count but fewer than ten. This chain connects TRBV29-1 to TRBJ1-1; no reliable D call. CDR3 length: 13 amino acids. Germline V gives CDR1 SQVTM, CDR2 ANQGSEA. V lost 3 bases, J lost 5 bases, and 13 bases lay in between. As DNA, the CDR3 is TGCAGCGTTGAGGCGGCGGTCGGTACTGAAGCTTTCTTT. This sequence encodes CSVEAAVGTEAFF.

In DNA form, the CDR3 reads TGTGCCAGCAGCCCGCCGGGACAGAGACCAGTAGCTAACTATGGCTACACCTTC. This codes for CASSPPGQRPVANYGYTF. The chain has TRBV5-6 and TRBJ1-2; 7 bases align to TRBD1. The ends lost 4 bases at V and 0 bases at J; junction bases unmatched: 15. Germline CDR1 SGHDT, CDR2 YYEEEE. The CDR3 loop spans 18 amino acids.

The J gene is TRBJ2-2, the V gene TRBV18; TRBD2 matches 9 bases. There are 16 residues in the CDR3. After removal of 1 base from V and 4 bases from J, the junction contained 4 bases not matched to a gene. Germline CDR1 and CDR2: KGHSH and LQKENI. CDR3 sequence (DNA): TGTGCCAGCTCACCACTAGCGGGGGATGTCACCGGGGAGCTGTTTTTT. Its protein is CASSPLAGDVTGELFF.

V and J are TRBV2 and TRBJ1-5; D is uncertain. Looked up from germline, CDR1 is SNHLY and CDR2 is FYNNEI. This CDR3 comprises 14 residues. V shed 5 bases and J shed 3 bases, with 11 bases lying between them. The CDR3 region is CASSNSQVNQPQHF. The CDR3 region has the DNA TGTGCCAGCAGTAATAGTCAGGTCAATCAGCCCCAGCATTTT.

The V gene is TRBV27, the J gene TRBJ1-2, with D perhaps TRBD1 (5 bases). The V end lost 0 bases, the J end lost 7 bases, and 9 bases lay between the germline ends. Germline CDR1 reads MNHEY; CDR2 reads SMNVEV (reference sequence). The CDR3 runs to 13 residues. CDR3 loop: CASSLSGTFGYTF. The CDR3 DNA is TGTGCCAGCAGTTTATCGGGGACTTTTGGCTACACCTTC.

The chain joins TRBV11-2 to TRBJ1-2, with D hard to call. Looked up from germline, CDR1 is SGHAT and CDR2 is FQNNGV. Trimming stripped 0 bases from V and 8 bases from J, with 7 bases between. The CDR3 runs 12 residues. The CDR3 DNA reads as TGTGCCAGCAGCTTAGATGGAGGCGGCTACACCTTC. As protein: CASSLDGGGYTF.

V and J are TRBV3-1 (or the pseudogene TRBV3-2) and TRBJ2-1; 7 positions agree with TRBD1. CDR3 length: 15 residues. J was trimmed by 3 bases and V by 4 bases; bases with no gene match: 6. The germline CDR1 and CDR2 sequences are LGHDT and YNNKEL (reference sequence). The CDR3 reads CASSRGQAGYNEQFF. The CDR3, as DNA: TGTGCCAGCAGCCGCGGACAGGCGGGCTACAATGAGCAGTTCTTC.

V and J are TRBV11-2 and TRBJ2-5; a possible D gene is TRBD2 (5 bases). Germline lookup yields CDR1 SGHAT and CDR2 FQNNGV. V lost 5 bases, J lost 1 base, and 14 bases lay in between. The CDR3 has 15 amino acids. The CDR3: CASSPGRAFQETQYF. The CDR3 bases are TGTGCCAGCAGCCCCGGGCGGGCATTCCAAGAGACCCAGTACTTC. The variable domain in full, with the rest retrieved from reference TRBV11-2 and TRBJ2-5, is EAGVAQSPRYKIIEKRQSVAFWCNPISGHATLYWYQQILGQGPKLLIQFQNNGVVDDSQLPKDRFSAERLKGVDSTLKIQPAKLEDSAVYLCASSPGRAFQETQYFGPGTRLLVL.

The chain has TRBV14 and TRBJ1-4; 7 nucleotides line up with TRBD1. Germline assignment: CDR1 SGHDN and CDR2 FVKESK. Trimming cost V 3 bases and J 4 bases; bases outside gene matches: 2. This CDR3 has 14 amino acids. CDR3 sequence (DNA): TGTGCCAGCAGCCAGACAGGGATTAATGAAAAACTGTTTTTT. It translates to CASSQTGINEKLFF. Full variable domain (remainder filled in from reference TRBV14 and TRBJ1-4): EAGVTQFPSHSVIEKGQTVTLRCDPISGHDNLYWYRRVMGKEIKFLLHFVKESKQDESGMPNNRFLAERTGGTYSTLKVQPAELEDSGVYFCASSQTGINEKLFFGSGTQLSVL.

This chain's CDR3 is CASSIQGARGYTF. The CDR3 bases are TGTGCCAGCAGCATACAGGGGGCGCGGGGCTACACCTTC. The chain joins TRBV6-2 or TRBV6-3 to TRBJ1-2, with TRBD1 matching over 9 bases. Trimming cost V 6 bases and J 8 bases; bases outside gene matches: 7. The CDR3 contains 13 residues. The germline CDR1 and CDR2 sequences are MNHEY and SVGEGT.

V is TRBV25-1 and J is TRBJ1-5, with a possible D match to TRBD1 (5 bases). CDR3 length equals 13 residues. Trimming took 4 bases from V and 4 from J, leaving 8 bases between them. CDR1 and CDR2 (germline): MGHDK, SYGVNS. CDR3 amino acids: CASSGRVNQPQHF. Here the CDR3 DNA reads TGTGCCAGCAGTGGCAGGGTGAATCAGCCCCAGCATTTT.